These T cell receptor beta chains were read from a single sample in a study of low-dose radiotherapy and immunotherapy resistance in tumors. MiXCR was run by TCRdb on the reads, yielding one entry per CDR3 protein. The table has 60,000 to 90,000 distinct CDR3 sequences, approximately 31% seen once; the top ten hold around 10%. This sample comprised PBMCs, obtained before treatment. The receptor set was obtained from a female donor with ovarian cancer. The CDR3 runs from the conserved cysteine through the conserved F or W. The D gene is left open where the match is weak. A row's size may be missing; if present it is once, few, many or a size class.

TGCGCCAGCAGGGAAACCGGGACAAACAATGAAAAACTGTTTTTT	CASRETGTNNEKLFF	TRBV10-2	TRBJ1-4	-	many
TGTGCCAGCAAATACCCGGGACTTAACACCGGGGAGCTGTTTTTT	CASKYPGLNTGELFF	TRBV28	TRBJ2-2	-	many
TGCGCCAGCAGCTCGACCGCCGGACTAGCAGTGGACGAGCAGTACTTC	CASSSTAGLAVDEQYF	TRBV5-1	TRBJ2-7	TRBD2	many
TGTGCCAGCAGTTATGCACAAAGTCAAACGCAGTATTTT	CASSYAQSQTQYF	TRBV6-2/TRBV6-3	TRBJ2-3	-	many
TGCGCCAGCAGCTTGGTGCGGGGGGCGGAGTACGAGCAGTACTTC	CASSLVRGAEYEQYF	TRBV5-1	TRBJ2-7	TRBD2	-
TGTGCCAGCAGCTCGAACAGGGGGGGGAGTACTGAAGCTTTCTTT	CASSSNRGGSTEAFF	TRBV14	TRBJ1-1	TRBD1	-
TGTGCCAGCAGTTGGGGGGGGGCGGTCCCCGAGACCCAGTACTTC	CASSWGGAVPETQYF	TRBV6-5	TRBJ2-5	-	-
TGTGCCAGCAGCTTCCGTTCAGGGGATCAGCCCCAGCATTTT	CASSFRSGDQPQHF	TRBV27	TRBJ1-5	-	many
TGCAGTGCTAATAGCGGGATTGTTGAGACCCAGTACTTC	CSANSGIVETQYF	TRBV20-1	TRBJ2-5	TRBD2	-
TGTGCCAGCAGCCAAGAAGGGACTTCTGGAAACACCATATATTTT	CASSQEGTSGNTIYF	TRBV3-1	TRBJ1-3	-	many